Sequencing of this T cell receptor (beta chain) was carried out in a study of human thymus T cells. No fixed cell number was used; all available blood leukocytes supplied DNA. The repertoire was sequenced with immunoSEQ multiplex PCR; TCRdb's copy has only in-frame clones and lacks some. This table holds roughly 60,000 clones, 94% found once. On this clone: The antigen remains undetermined.

Findings and limits, study-wide: Thymic and blood repertoires appeared to carry a bias in their V and J gene usage.

Trimming pared 5 bases from V and 6 bases from J, leaving 4 bases between. The CDR3 spans 11 residues. The germline gives CDR1 MNHEY, CDR2 SMNVEV (reference sequence). The chain couples TRBV27 to TRBJ2-2; D is ambiguous. The sequenced sample consisted of blood. The receptor's source is a boy under two years old with a congenital heart defect but otherwise immunologically healthy. The CDR3 nucleotides are TGTGCCAGCAGTACCTCCGGGGAGCTGTTTTTT. It translates to CASSTSGELFF.